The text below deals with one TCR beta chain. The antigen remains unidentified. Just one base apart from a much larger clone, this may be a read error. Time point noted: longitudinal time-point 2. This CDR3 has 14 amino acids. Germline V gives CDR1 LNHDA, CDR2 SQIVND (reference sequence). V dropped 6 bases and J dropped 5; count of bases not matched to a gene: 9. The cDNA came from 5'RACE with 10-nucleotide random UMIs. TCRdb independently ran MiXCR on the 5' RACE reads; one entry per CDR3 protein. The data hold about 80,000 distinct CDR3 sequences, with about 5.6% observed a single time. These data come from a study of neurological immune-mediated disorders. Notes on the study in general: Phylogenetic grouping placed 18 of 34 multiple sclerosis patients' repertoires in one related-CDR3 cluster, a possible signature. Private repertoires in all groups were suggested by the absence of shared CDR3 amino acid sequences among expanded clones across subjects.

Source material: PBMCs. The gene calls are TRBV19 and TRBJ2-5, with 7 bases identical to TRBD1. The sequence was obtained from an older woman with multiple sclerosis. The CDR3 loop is CASRPSGGWETQYF. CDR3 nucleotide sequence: TGTGCCAGTAGACCCTCAGGGGGATGGGAGACCCAGTACTTC.